This T cell receptor (beta chain) was observed in a study of cytomegalovirus exposure and HLA in healthy donors. CDR1 and CDR2 from the germline V gene are MNHEY and SMNVEV (reference sequence). The CDR3 consists of 13 residues. Trimming cost V 5 bases and J 4 bases; bases outside gene matches: 3. It was with 60 Vbeta and 13 Jbeta primers that the PCR ran. Assay: immunoSEQ multiplex PCR; the TCRdb copy retains only in-frame clones and omits some. The repertoire holds some 110,000 clones, 65% to 75% seen once, with 3.5% to 5% in the top ten. The source of this sequence is a woman aged 50 to 60 in good health and CMV-seropositive. The sequencing input was PBMCs. The chain links TRBV27 to TRBJ1-1; 8 bases line up with TRBD1. CDR3 sequence (DNA): TGTGCCAGCAGTGTGGGACAGGTCACTGAAGCTTTCTTT. It encodes CASSVGQVTEAFF.